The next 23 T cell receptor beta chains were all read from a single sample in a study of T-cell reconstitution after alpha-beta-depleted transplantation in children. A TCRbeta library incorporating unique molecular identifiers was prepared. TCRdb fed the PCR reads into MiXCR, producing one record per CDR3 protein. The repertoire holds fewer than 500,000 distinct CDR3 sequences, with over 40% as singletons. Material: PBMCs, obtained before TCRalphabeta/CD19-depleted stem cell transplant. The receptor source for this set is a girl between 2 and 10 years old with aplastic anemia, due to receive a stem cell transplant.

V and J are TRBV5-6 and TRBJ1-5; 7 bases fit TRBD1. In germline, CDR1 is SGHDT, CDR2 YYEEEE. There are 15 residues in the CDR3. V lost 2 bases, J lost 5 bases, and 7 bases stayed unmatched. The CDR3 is CASSLQGGGDQPQHF. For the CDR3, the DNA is TGTGCCAGCAGCTTACAAGGGGGCGGAGATCAGCCCCAGCATTTT.

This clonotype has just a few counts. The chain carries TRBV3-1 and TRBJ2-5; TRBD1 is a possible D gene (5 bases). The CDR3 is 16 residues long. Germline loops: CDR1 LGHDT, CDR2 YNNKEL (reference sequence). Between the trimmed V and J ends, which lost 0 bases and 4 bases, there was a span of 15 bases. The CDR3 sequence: CASSQDSQGPRETQYF. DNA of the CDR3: TGTGCCAGCAGCCAAGATTCTCAGGGCCCTAGAGAGACCCAGTACTTC.

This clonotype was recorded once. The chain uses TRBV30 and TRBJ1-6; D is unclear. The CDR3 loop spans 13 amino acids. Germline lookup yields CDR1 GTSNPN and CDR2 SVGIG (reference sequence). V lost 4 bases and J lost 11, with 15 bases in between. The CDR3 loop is CAWTSDRRAPLHF. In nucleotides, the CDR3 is TGTGCCTGGACAAGCGACCGTAGGGCACCCCTCCACTTT.

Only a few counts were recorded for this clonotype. CDR3 sequence: CASWGGSRRETQYF. The CDR3 DNA follows: TGTGCCAGCTGGGGCGGGAGTCGTCGGGAGACCCAGTACTTC. The chain has TRBV25-1 and TRBJ2-5, with TRBD2 identical over 7 bases. The germline V gene encodes CDR1 MGHDK and CDR2 SYGVNS. The trim removed 8 bases at V and 5 bases at J, leaving 11 bases unmatched. The CDR3 is 14 residues long.

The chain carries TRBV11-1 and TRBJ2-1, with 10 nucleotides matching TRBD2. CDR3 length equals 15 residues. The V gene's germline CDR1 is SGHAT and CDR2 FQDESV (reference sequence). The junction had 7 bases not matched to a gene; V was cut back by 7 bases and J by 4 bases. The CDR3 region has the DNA TGTGCCAGCACCCGCGGACTAGCGGATTACAATGAGCAGTTCTTC. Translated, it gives CASTRGLADYNEQFF.

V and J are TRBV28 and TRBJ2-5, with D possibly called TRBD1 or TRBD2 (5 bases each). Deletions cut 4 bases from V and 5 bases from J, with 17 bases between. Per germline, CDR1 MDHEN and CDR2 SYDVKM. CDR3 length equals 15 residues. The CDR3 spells CASSSLGQGGETQYF. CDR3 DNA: TGTGCCAGCAGTTCACTGGGCCAGGGCGGGGAGACCCAGTACTTC.

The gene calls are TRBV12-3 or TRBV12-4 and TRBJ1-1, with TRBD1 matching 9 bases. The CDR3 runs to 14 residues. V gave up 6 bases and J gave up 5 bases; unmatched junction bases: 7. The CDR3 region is CASSRDRATTEAFF. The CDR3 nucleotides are TGTGCCAGCAGCCGGGACAGGGCGACGACTGAAGCTTTCTTT.

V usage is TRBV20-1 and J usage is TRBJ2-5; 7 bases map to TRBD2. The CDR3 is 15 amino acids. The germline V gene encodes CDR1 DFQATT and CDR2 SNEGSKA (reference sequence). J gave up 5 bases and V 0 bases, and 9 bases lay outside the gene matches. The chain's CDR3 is CSARDSSTSLETQYF. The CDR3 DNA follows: TGCAGTGCTAGAGATTCATCGACTAGCTTGGAGACCCAGTACTTC.

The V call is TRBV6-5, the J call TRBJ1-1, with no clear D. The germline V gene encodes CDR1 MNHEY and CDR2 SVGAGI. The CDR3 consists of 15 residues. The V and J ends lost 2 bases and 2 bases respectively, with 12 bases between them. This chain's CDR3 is CASSYGVRLNTEAFF. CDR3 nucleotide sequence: TGTGCCAGCAGTTACGGCGTCAGGTTAAACACTGAAGCTTTCTTT.

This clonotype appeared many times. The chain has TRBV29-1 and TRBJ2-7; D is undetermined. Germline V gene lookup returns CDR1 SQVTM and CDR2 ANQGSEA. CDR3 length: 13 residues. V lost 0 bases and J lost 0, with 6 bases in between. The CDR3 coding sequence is TGCAGCGTTGAAGACACGGTCTCCTACGAGCAGTACTTC. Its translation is CSVEDTVSYEQYF.

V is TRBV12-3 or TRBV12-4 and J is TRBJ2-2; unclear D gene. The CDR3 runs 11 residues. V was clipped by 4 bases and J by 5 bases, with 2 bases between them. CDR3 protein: CASSWTGELFF. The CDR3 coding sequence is TGTGCCAGCAGTTGGACCGGGGAGCTGTTTTTT.

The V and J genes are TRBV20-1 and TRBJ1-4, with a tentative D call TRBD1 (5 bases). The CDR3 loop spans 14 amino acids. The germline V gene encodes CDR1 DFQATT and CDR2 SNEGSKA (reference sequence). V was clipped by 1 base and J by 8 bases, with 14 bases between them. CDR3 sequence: CSARVLGVGEKLFF. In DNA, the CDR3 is TGCAGTGCTAGAGTACTAGGGGTTGGAGAAAAACTGTTTTTT.

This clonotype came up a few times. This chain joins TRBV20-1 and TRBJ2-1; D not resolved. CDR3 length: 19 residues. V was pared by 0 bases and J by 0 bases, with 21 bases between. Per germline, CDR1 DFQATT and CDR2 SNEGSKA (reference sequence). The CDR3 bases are TGCAGTGCTAGAGATCGAGGAAGCGCGAAAATAAACTCCTACAATGAGCAGTTCTTC. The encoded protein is CSARDRGSAKINSYNEQFF.

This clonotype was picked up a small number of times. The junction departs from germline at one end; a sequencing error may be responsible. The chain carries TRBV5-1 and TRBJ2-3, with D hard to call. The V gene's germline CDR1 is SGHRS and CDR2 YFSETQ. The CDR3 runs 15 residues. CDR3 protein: CASSLGSSSIDTHYF. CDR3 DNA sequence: TGCGCCAGCAGCTTGGGCTCTTCTTCAATAGATACGCATTATTTT. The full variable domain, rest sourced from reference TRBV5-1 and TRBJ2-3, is KAGVTQTPRYLIKTRGQQVTLSCSPISGHRSVSWYQQTPGQGLQFLFEYFSETQRNKGNFPGRFSGRQFSNSRSEMNVSTLELGDSALYLCASSLGSSSIDTHYFGPGTRLTVL.

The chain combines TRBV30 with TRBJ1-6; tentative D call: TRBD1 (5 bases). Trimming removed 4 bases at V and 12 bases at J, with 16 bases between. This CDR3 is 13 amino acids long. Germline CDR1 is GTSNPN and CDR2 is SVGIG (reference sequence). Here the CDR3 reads CAWNGAGYLPLHF. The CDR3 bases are TGTGCCTGGAACGGGGCAGGGTATTTACCCCTCCACTTT. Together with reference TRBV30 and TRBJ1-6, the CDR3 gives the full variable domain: SQTIHQWPATLVQPVGSPLSLECTVEGTSNPNLYWYRQAAGRGLQLLFYSVGIGQISSEVPQNLSASRPQDRQFILSSKKLLLSDSGFYLCAWNGAGYLPLHFGNGTRLTVT.

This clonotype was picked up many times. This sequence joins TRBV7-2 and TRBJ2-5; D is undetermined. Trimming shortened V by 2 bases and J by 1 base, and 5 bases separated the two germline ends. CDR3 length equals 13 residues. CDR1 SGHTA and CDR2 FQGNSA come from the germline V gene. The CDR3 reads CASSLLLQETQYF. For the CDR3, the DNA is TGTGCCAGCAGCTTACTACTCCAAGAGACCCAGTACTTC.

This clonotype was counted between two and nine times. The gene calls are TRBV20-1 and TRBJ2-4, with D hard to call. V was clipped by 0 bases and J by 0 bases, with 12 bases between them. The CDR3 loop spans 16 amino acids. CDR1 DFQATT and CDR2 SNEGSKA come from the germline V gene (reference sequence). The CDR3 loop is CSARDLEELAKNIQYF. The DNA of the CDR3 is TGCAGTGCTAGAGATCTCGAGGAGCTAGCCAAAAACATTCAGTACTTC.

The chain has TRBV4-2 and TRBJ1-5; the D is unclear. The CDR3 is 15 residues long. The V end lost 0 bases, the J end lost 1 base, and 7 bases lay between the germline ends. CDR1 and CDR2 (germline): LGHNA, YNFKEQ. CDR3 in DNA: TGTGCCAGCAGCCAAGACGTGGCCAGCAATCAGCCCCAGCATTTT. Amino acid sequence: CASSQDVASNQPQHF.

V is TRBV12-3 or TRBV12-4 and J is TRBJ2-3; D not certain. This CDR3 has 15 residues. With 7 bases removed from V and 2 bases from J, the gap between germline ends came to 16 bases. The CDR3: CASTNTSRITDTQYF. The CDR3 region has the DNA TGTGCCAGCACCAACACTTCGAGGATCACAGATACGCAGTATTTT.

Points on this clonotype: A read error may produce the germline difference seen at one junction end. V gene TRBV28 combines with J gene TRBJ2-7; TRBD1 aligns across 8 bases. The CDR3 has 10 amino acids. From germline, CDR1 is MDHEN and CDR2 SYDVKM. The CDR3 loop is CASRTRDRKF. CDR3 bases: TGTGCCAGCAGGACCCGGGACAGGAAATTC.

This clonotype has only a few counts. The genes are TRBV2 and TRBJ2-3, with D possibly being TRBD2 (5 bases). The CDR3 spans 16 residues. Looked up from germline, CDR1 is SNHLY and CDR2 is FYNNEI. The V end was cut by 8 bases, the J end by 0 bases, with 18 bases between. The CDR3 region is CASQVGEQRSTDTQYF. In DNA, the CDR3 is TGTGCCAGCCAAGTGGGAGAACAGAGAAGCACAGATACGCAGTATTTT.

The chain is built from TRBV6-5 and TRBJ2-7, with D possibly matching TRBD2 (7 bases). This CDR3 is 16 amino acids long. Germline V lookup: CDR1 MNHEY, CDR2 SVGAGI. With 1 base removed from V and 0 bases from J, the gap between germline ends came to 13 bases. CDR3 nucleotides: TGTGCCAGCAGTTACTGGGGGGGGCAAAGCTCCTACGAGCAGTACTTC. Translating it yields CASSYWGGQSSYEQYF.

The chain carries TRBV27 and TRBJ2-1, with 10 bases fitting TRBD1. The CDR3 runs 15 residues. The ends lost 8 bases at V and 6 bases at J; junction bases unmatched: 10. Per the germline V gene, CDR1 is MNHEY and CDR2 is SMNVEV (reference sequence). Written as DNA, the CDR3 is TGTGCCAGCTCGATCCGGGACAGGGGCTTCAATGAGCAGTTCTTC. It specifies CASSIRDRGFNEQFF.